One sample yielded the 19 T cell receptor beta chains listed below, sequenced in a study of cytomegalovirus exposure and HLA in healthy donors. In the PCR, 60 Vbeta and 13 Jbeta primers were used. TCRdb keeps only in-frame clones here, not all; method: immunoSEQ multiplex PCR. Found here are around 140,000 clones; the top ten clones hold 0.96%. Sequencing was carried out using PBMCs. All receptors derive from a male donor in good health and CMV-seronegative.

This sequence joins TRBV11-2 and TRBJ1-6; tentatively, D is TRBD1 (6 bases). Germline V lookup: CDR1 SGHAT, CDR2 FQNNGV. Trimming took off 0 bases at V and 10 bases at J, with 16 bases between the two ends. The CDR3 has 16 amino acids. The CDR3 coding sequence is TGTGCCAGCAGCTTAGATCAGGCGGGGGGCCGGTCACCCCTCCACTTT. Protein: CASSLDQAGGRSPLHF.

V is TRBV7-9 and J is TRBJ2-7, with D perhaps matching TRBD1 (7 bases). The CDR3 is 15 residues long. Germline CDR1 SEHNR, CDR2 FQNEAQ (reference sequence). V shed 3 bases and J shed 0 bases, with 12 bases lying between them. In DNA, the CDR3 is TGTGCCAGCAGCTTTGGGCAGGGGGGCTCCTACGAGCAGTACTTC. It yields the protein CASSFGQGGSYEQYF.

The V gene is TRBV28, the J gene TRBJ2-7, with D possibly matching TRBD2 (7 bases). Trimming removed 10 bases from V and 2 bases from J, with 15 bases in between. Germline V CDR1 and CDR2: MDHEN, SYDVKM. CDR3 length equals 13 residues. The CDR3 region is CATRVGGPYEQYF. CDR3 nucleotide sequence: TGTGCCACCCGGGTGGGGGGGCCCTACGAGCAGTACTTC.

CDR3 in amino acids: CASSPQLSDTQYF. In DNA, the CDR3 is TGTGCCAGCAGTCCGCAACTGTCAGATACGCAGTATTTT. This rearrangement joins TRBV2 to TRBJ2-3; unclear D gene. CDR3 length: 13 amino acids. The ends were cut back, 5 bases at V and 4 bases at J, with 10 bases in the middle. Germline V gene data show CDR1 as SNHLY and CDR2 as FYNNEI.

The chain has TRBV28 and TRBJ2-7; TRBD1 matches at 7 bases. This CDR3 spans 14 amino acids. With 6 bases clipped from V and 2 bases from J, the junction kept 7 bases outside the gene matches. Germline lookup yields CDR1 MDHEN and CDR2 SYDVKM. The chain's CDR3 is CASSQTGTAYEQYF. The CDR3 DNA sequence: TGTGCCAGCAGCCAGACCGGGACAGCCTACGAGCAGTACTTC.

This sequence joins TRBV19 and TRBJ2-4; a possible D gene is TRBD2 (6 bases). Trimming took 7 bases from V and 4 from J, leaving 14 bases between them. The germline V gene has CDR1 LNHDA and CDR2 SQIVND (reference sequence). CDR3 length equals 14 residues. The DNA for the CDR3 is TGTGCCAGTAACCCAGACGGACTAAAAAACATTCAGTACTTC. This gives the protein CASNPDGLKNIQYF.

The CDR3 loop reads CASSPPPSMNTEAFF. Here the CDR3 DNA reads TGTGCCAGCTCACCACCCCCCAGTATGAACACTGAAGCTTTCTTT. This sequence joins TRBV18 and TRBJ1-1; D unresolved. Trimming shortened V by 0 bases and J by 0 bases, and 8 bases separated the two germline ends. The CDR3 sequence is 15 residues long. Germline CDR1 is KGHSH and CDR2 is LQKENI.

The chain is built from TRBV27 and TRBJ1-2, with D perhaps matching TRBD1 (6 bases). CDR3 length: 15 residues. Germline V CDR1 and CDR2: MNHEY, SMNVEV (reference sequence). V was cut by 5 bases and J by 5 bases, with 18 bases left in between. CDR3 loop: CASSPGGRGIYGYTF. As DNA, the CDR3 is TGTGCCAGCAGTCCCGGGGGGCGGGGGATATATGGCTACACCTTC.

The gene calls are TRBV7-9 and TRBJ2-3; 10 positions match TRBD1. Germline values: CDR1 SEHNR, CDR2 FQNEAQ (reference sequence). The CDR3 runs 14 residues. The V and J ends lost 3 bases and 3 bases, in that order; junction bases with no gene match: 0. The CDR3 region is CASSLGQGTDTQYF. The CDR3 DNA is TGTGCCAGCAGCTTGGGACAGGGGACAGATACGCAGTATTTT. Filled out from reference TRBV7-9 and TRBJ2-3, the complete variable domain reads DTGVSQNPRHKITKRGQNVTFRCDPISEHNRLYWYRQTLGQGPEFLTYFQNEAQLEKSRLLSDRFSAERPKGSFSTLEIQRTEQGDSAMYLCASSLGQGTDTQYFGPGTRLTVL.

As to this clone: Compared with germline, one end of the junction differs, possibly owing to a read error. V is TRBV4-2 and J is TRBJ2-3; tentative D call: TRBD2 (5 bases). The CDR3 is made up of 13 amino acids. In germline, CDR1 is LGHNA, CDR2 YNFKEQ. The CDR3 nucleotides are TGTGCCAGCAGCCAAGAAAGTGATAGGGAGTACGTTTTT. This encodes CASSQESDREYVF.

V and J are TRBV13 and TRBJ2-3; D unresolved. The CDR3 runs to 13 residues. Trimming left V 7 bases short and J 4 bases short, with 12 bases between. Germline V gene sequence: CDR1 PRHDT, CDR2 FYEKMQ (reference sequence). In DNA form, the CDR3 reads TGTGCCAGCACCGCCCGGTCCCCAGATACGCAGTATTTT. It translates to CASTARSPDTQYF. The whole variable domain, remainder taken from reference TRBV13 and TRBJ2-3, is AAGVIQSPRHLIKEKRETATLKCYPIPRHDTVYWYQQGPGQDPQFLISFYEKMQSDKGSIPDRFSAQQFSDYHSELNMSSLELGDSALYFCASTARSPDTQYFGPGTRLTVL.

This chain joins TRBV10-3 and TRBJ1-1; TRBD1 is a possible D gene (5 bases). Trimming shortened V by 3 bases and J by 3 bases, and 11 bases separated the two germline ends. Looked up from germline, CDR1 is ENHRY and CDR2 is SYGVKD. This CDR3 is built from 14 residues. The chain's CDR3 is CAISDRGGDTEAFF. Here the CDR3 DNA reads TGTGCCATCAGTGACCGTGGGGGGGACACTGAAGCTTTCTTT.

The chain combines TRBV29-1 with TRBJ1-2; 8 nucleotides line up with TRBD1. Germline V gene sequence: CDR1 SQVTM, CDR2 ANQGSEA. The V gene end was trimmed by 3 bases and the J gene end by 4 bases; junction bases not matched to a gene: 10. There are 15 residues in the CDR3. The CDR3 DNA follows: TGCAGCGTTGATGATAGGGCCGGACAGGGCTATGGCTACACCTTC. Translating it yields CSVDDRAGQGYGYTF.

The chain combines TRBV27 with TRBJ1-3, with D tentatively TRBD1 (5 bases). With 4 bases removed from V and 0 bases from J, the gap between germline ends came to 10 bases. Germline V gene data show CDR1 as MNHEY and CDR2 as SMNVEV (reference sequence). The CDR3 is made up of 15 amino acids. Here the CDR3 reads CASSSRDSSGNTIYF. In DNA, the CDR3 is TGTGCCAGCAGTTCCAGGGATAGCTCTGGAAACACCATATATTTT.

The chain links TRBV18 to TRBJ1-6; D perhaps matches TRBD1 (5 bases). Germline V lookup: CDR1 KGHSH, CDR2 LQKENI. The V gene lost 4 bases and the J gene lost 10 bases, with 8 bases spanning the gap. The CDR3 is 12 residues long. In nucleotides, the CDR3 is TGTGCCAGCTCACAGGGGAACTCACCCCTCCACTTT. This encodes CASSQGNSPLHF.

The V and J genes are TRBV19 and TRBJ2-7; 9 nucleotides align to TRBD1. CDR1 is LNHDA, CDR2 SQIVND, per germline (reference sequence). The CDR3 consists of 15 residues. Trimming took 4 bases from V and 3 from J; bases not matched to a gene: 7. The CDR3 protein is CASSTTGQGFYEQYF. CDR3 bases: TGTGCCAGTAGTACGACGGGACAGGGCTTCTACGAGCAGTACTTC.

The chain recombines TRBV2 with TRBJ2-7; a weak D match, TRBD1 (5 bases). Per germline, CDR1 SNHLY and CDR2 FYNNEI. The CDR3 has 14 residues. The germline V and J ends were trimmed by 3 bases and 2 bases, with 11 bases remaining between them. As DNA, the CDR3 is TGTGCCAGCAGTGATAACAGGTACACCTACGAGCAGTACTTC. Translation gives CASSDNRYTYEQYF.

V usage is TRBV30 and J usage is TRBJ2-5, with D maybe TRBD2 (7 bases). Germline values: CDR1 GTSNPN, CDR2 SVGIG (reference sequence). V was trimmed by 7 bases and J by 4 bases, leaving 16 bases between them. CDR3 length: 13 residues. In nucleotides, the CDR3 is TGTGCCTCGGGTCGGGGGGCGAGAGAGACCCAGTACTTC. Protein: CASGRGARETQYF.

This chain links TRBV5-1 with TRBJ2-1; 8 bases fit TRBD2. With 7 bases clipped from V and 9 bases from J, the junction kept 9 bases outside the gene matches. There are 13 residues in the CDR3. The germline V gene encodes CDR1 SGHRS and CDR2 YFSETQ. CDR3 DNA sequence: TGCGCCAGCGCCCGGCGGGGGGAGGGTGAGCAGTTCTTC. Residues: CASARRGEGEQFF.